What follows are 28 T cell receptor beta chains derived from one specimen sequenced in a study of human T cells and chemical hapten exposure (dated by TCRdb to the early 2020s). The time point tag for this specimen amounts to: pre-sensitization, week 0. This sample's treatment or condition label indicates: therapeutic diphenylcyclopropenone sensitization with weekly scalp DPC. Libraries came from RACE. This sample was sequenced with a NextSeq 500. TCRdb took the public reads, trimmed them with fastp at Q25, ran MiXCR for clone calling and kept in-frame beta chains. Entries are consolidated by CDR3 protein sequence, retaining the most common genes and DNA. In all, the sample holds 240,000 or so distinct CDR3 sequences, and 7% to 10% of those were seen once. The leading ten clones occupy over 2% of the sample. Sequences were derived from whole blood, sampled in connection with sensitization to the hapten diphenylcyclopropenone (DPC). These receptors were obtained from a woman aged 40-49 years with alopecia areata. Some clones in this sample may be carry-over from other donors' samples.

In its sample, this clonotype was seen many times. V gene TRBV29-1 combines with J gene TRBJ1-2; D is unclear. Between the trimmed V and J ends, which lost 6 bases and 0 bases, there was a span of 14 bases. The CDR3 covers 14 residues. CDR1 is SQVTM, CDR2 ANQGSEA, per germline. This chain's CDR3 is CSVGPDRANYGYTF. The DNA for the CDR3 is TGCAGCGTCGGCCCGGACCGGGCTAACTATGGCTACACCTTC.

This clonotype was counted ten times or more. The chain couples TRBV6-1 to TRBJ1-6; 8 positions agree with TRBD1. The CDR3 is 16 residues long. The germline CDR1 and CDR2 sequences are MNHNS and SASEGT. Unmatched junction bases numbered 8, after V lost 6 bases and J lost 4 bases. The CDR3 DNA reads TGTGCCAGCAGCGCCGGGACAGGCATTTATAATTCACCCCTCCACTTT. This sequence encodes CASSAGTGIYNSPLHF.

As for this clonotype: Possible read error: a much larger clone is one base away. This rearrangement joins TRBV28 to TRBJ2-1, with D uncertain. This CDR3 is 11 amino acids long. Between the trimmed V and J ends, which lost 11 bases and 8 bases, there was a span of 13 bases. Germline values: CDR1 MDHEN, CDR2 SYDVKM. This chain's CDR3 is CAGNVRDEQFF. CDR3 DNA: TGTGCCGGCAACGTAAGGGATGAGCAGTTCTTC.

Ten or more counts support this clonotype. The CDR3 DNA reads TGTGCCAGCAGTTACTCACTCGGGCAGCTGAACACTGAAGCTTTCTTT. It encodes CASSYSLGQLNTEAFF. This sequence joins TRBV6-2 or TRBV6-3 and TRBJ1-1; D is undetermined. The germline V gene has CDR1 MNHEY and CDR2 SVGEGT. The germline V and J ends were trimmed by 0 bases and 0 bases, with 11 bases remaining between them. This CDR3 spans 16 amino acids.

A few counts support this clonotype. The V gene is TRBV2, the J gene TRBJ2-2, with D possibly matching TRBD2 (5 bases). The CDR3 has 13 residues. Germline loops: CDR1 SNHLY, CDR2 FYNNEI. V shed 8 bases and J shed 0 bases, with 7 bases lying between them. The CDR3 DNA reads TGTGCCAGCCAACTAGCGAACACCGGGGAGCTGTTTTTT. It translates to CASQLANTGELFF.

Ten or more counts support this clonotype. Here the CDR3 DNA reads TGTGCCAGCAGCTTAGTTGTGGACACAGGGGGCGCGGGTGAAAAACTGTTTTTT. As protein: CASSLVVDTGGAGEKLFF. This chain joins TRBV7-9 and TRBJ1-4; TRBD1 agrees at 9 bases. The CDR3 has 18 residues. The V gene end was trimmed by 1 base and the J gene end by 7 bases; junction bases not matched to a gene: 13. CDR1 and CDR2 (germline): SEHNR, FQNEAQ (reference sequence).

CDR3 amino acids: CASSLSAGVGTDTQYF. CDR3 sequence (DNA): TGTGCCAGCAGCTTGTCAGCGGGAGTTGGCACAGATACGCAGTATTTT. The V and J genes are TRBV5-6 and TRBJ2-3; 8 bases agree with TRBD2. The CDR3 covers 16 residues. CDR1 and CDR2 (germline): SGHDT, YYEEEE. The V gene end was trimmed by 1 base and the J gene end by 1 base; junction bases not matched to a gene: 5.

This clonotype was observed a handful of times. This chain uses TRBV10-3 with TRBJ2-2; D not resolved. Trimming stripped 5 bases from V and 0 bases from J, with 10 bases between. CDR1 and CDR2 from the germline V gene are ENHRY and SYGVKD. The CDR3 contains 15 residues. CDR3 sequence reads: CAISTSQANTGELFF. The CDR3 DNA reads as TGTGCCATCAGTACTTCGCAGGCGAACACCGGGGAGCTGTTTTTT.

V usage is TRBV11-2 and J usage is TRBJ2-1, with D possibly matching TRBD2 (5 bases). The CDR3 has 14 residues. V lost 5 bases, J lost 7 bases, and 15 bases lay in between. Germline values: CDR1 SGHAT, CDR2 FQNNGV. In nucleotides, the CDR3 is TGTGCCAGCAGCCTTGACTATTTGAGGAATGAGCAGTTCTTC. Translated: CASSLDYLRNEQFF.

V usage is TRBV20-1 and J usage is TRBJ2-3; D unclear. V was cut by 1 base and J by 2 bases, with 7 bases left in between. The germline gives CDR1 DFQATT, CDR2 SNEGSKA (reference sequence). The CDR3 is 13 residues long. CDR3 DNA sequence: TGCAGTGCTAGAGGATCTCACACAGATACGCAGTATTTT. Its protein product is CSARGSHTDTQYF.

This clonotype was detected many times. The chain's CDR3 is CASSIRWGGQPQHF. The CDR3 DNA is TGTGCCAGCAGTATAAGGTGGGGGGGCCAGCCCCAGCATTTT. The V gene is TRBV27, the J gene TRBJ1-5; possibly TRBD1 for D (6 bases). Trimming took off 5 bases at V and 7 bases at J, with 15 bases between the two ends. The CDR3 runs to 14 residues. In germline, CDR1 is MNHEY, CDR2 SMNVEV (reference sequence).

This clonotype occurred many times. The chain combines TRBV12-3 or TRBV12-4 with TRBJ2-7; D is perhaps TRBD2 (6 bases). Trimming took off 6 bases at V and 6 bases at J, with 12 bases between the two ends. The CDR3 is 12 amino acids. The CDR3: CASRPAGLEQYF. As DNA, the CDR3 is TGTGCCAGCAGACCGGCGGGACTCGAGCAGTACTTC.

This clonotype was counted only a few times. This chain links TRBV2 with TRBJ1-2, with no clear D. The CDR3 totals 16 residues. With 1 base removed from V and 2 bases from J, the gap between germline ends came to 14 bases. The V gene's germline CDR1 is SNHLY and CDR2 FYNNEI. CDR3 loop: CASSEGGNWENYGYTF. The CDR3 DNA follows: TGTGCCAGCAGTGAAGGAGGGAACTGGGAAAACTATGGCTACACCTTC.

This clonotype was seen more than once but under ten times. The chain uses TRBV29-1 and TRBJ2-7, with a weak D call TRBD2 (5 bases). Germline-derived CDR1 and CDR2 are SQVTM and ANQGSEA. V lost 4 bases, J lost 0 bases, and 16 bases lay in between. This CDR3 comprises 15 residues. CDR3 sequence reads: CSVVLASSSSYEQYF. As DNA, the CDR3 is TGCAGCGTTGTCTTGGCTAGCTCAAGCTCCTACGAGCAGTACTTC.

This rearrangement joins TRBV28 to TRBJ2-7; no reliable D call. Trimming removed 2 bases from V and 2 bases from J, with 10 bases in between. Germline loops: CDR1 MDHEN, CDR2 SYDVKM. The CDR3 contains 14 residues. In DNA form, the CDR3 reads TGTGCCAGCAGTTTACGGACGGAAACCTACGAGCAGTACTTC. Its translation is CASSLRTETYEQYF.

J is TRBJ1-1 and V is TRBV6-6, with D possibly being TRBD1 (5 bases). The CDR3 is 14 residues long. Trimming shortened V by 7 bases and J by 0 bases, and 12 bases separated the two germline ends. The V gene's germline CDR1 is MNHNY and CDR2 SVGAGI (reference sequence). Here the CDR3 reads CASNRDSLNTEAFF. Written as DNA, the CDR3 is TGTGCCAGCAATCGGGACTCTTTGAACACTGAAGCTTTCTTT.

The chain links TRBV20-1 to TRBJ1-6, with 9 bases lining up with TRBD1. This CDR3 spans 16 amino acids. The germline V gene has CDR1 DFQATT and CDR2 SNEGSKA (reference sequence). Germline trimming cut 0 bases from V and 4 bases from J; bases unmatched to any gene: 4. The CDR3 is CSARDMDRGYNSPLHF. In DNA, the CDR3 is TGCAGTGCTAGAGATATGGACAGGGGATATAATTCACCCCTCCACTTT.

This clonotype was seen a few times. This chain links TRBV5-1 with TRBJ2-6; tentatively, D is TRBD1 or TRBD2 (5 bases each). Germline V gene sequence: CDR1 SGHRS, CDR2 YFSETQ. V was shortened by 2 bases and J by 0 bases, with 15 bases between the two germline ends. This CDR3 spans 18 amino acids. CDR3 region: CASSLQRGLNSGANVLTF. CDR3 bases: TGCGCCAGCAGCTTACAACGGGGCCTAAACTCTGGGGCCAACGTCCTGACTTTC.

The J gene is TRBJ2-5, the V gene TRBV18; tentative D call: TRBD1 (5 bases). The CDR3 sequence is 13 residues long. V was shortened by 5 bases and J by 2 bases, with 9 bases between the two germline ends. Germline V gives CDR1 KGHSH, CDR2 LQKENI. In nucleotides, the CDR3 is TGTGCCAGCTCAGGGGCAGTTCAAGAGACCCAGTACTTC. Its protein product is CASSGAVQETQYF.

This clonotype was observed a few times. V is TRBV27 and J is TRBJ2-1; the match to TRBD1 covers 10 bases. Trimming removed 7 bases from V and 8 bases from J; junction bases left unmatched: 17. CDR1 and CDR2 from the germline V gene are MNHEY and SMNVEV (reference sequence). There are 17 residues in the CDR3. The chain's CDR3 is CASTNVGGQGRTHEQFF. DNA for the CDR3: TGTGCCAGCACCAACGTGGGGGGACAGGGGCGTACCCATGAGCAGTTCTTC.

This rearrangement joins TRBV29-1 to TRBJ2-1, with 12 bases lining up with TRBD2. The length of the CDR3 is 15 residues. The J segment lost 6 bases and the V segment lost 3 bases, leaving 6 bases of the junction unmatched. CDR1 is SQVTM and CDR2 is ANQGSEA in the germline V gene. CDR3 sequence (DNA): TGCAGCGTTGATCAGGCTAGCGGGAGGGTCAATGAGCAGTTCTTC. Its protein is CSVDQASGRVNEQFF.

J is TRBJ1-3 and V is TRBV6-6, with 8 bases that match TRBD1. Germline V CDR1 and CDR2: MNHNY, SVGAGI (reference sequence). J gave up 4 bases and V 6 bases, and 11 bases lay outside the gene matches. The CDR3 totals 16 residues. CDR3 sequence: CASSRLPQGGGNTIYF. In DNA, the CDR3 is TGTGCCAGCAGCCGATTGCCACAGGGGGGGGGAAACACCATATATTTT.

This clonotype appeared a few times. V and J are TRBV27 and TRBJ2-3, with no clear D. V lost 9 bases and J 4 bases, leaving 17 bases between the germline ends. Germline loops: CDR1 MNHEY, CDR2 SMNVEV (reference sequence). The length of the CDR3 is 14 residues. CDR3 residues: CASSRAVSADTQYF. CDR3 coding DNA: TGTGCCAGTAGTCGAGCCGTCAGTGCAGATACGCAGTATTTT.

This clonotype came up a few times. The genes are TRBV10-3 and TRBJ2-1; maybe TRBD1 (6 bases). Per germline, CDR1 ENHRY and CDR2 SYGVKD. The CDR3 has 12 residues. V was pared by 2 bases and J by 13 bases, with 12 bases between. CDR3 residues: CAISERTGIQFF. The CDR3 DNA reads TGTGCCATCAGTGAGCGTACAGGGATCCAGTTCTTC.

This clonotype was observed a few times. The rearrangement links TRBV7-2 to TRBJ2-3, with D perhaps TRBD2 (6 bases). Germline V gives CDR1 SGHTA, CDR2 FQGNSA. This CDR3 spans 14 amino acids. V shed 4 bases and J shed 11 bases, with 19 bases lying between them. CDR3 nucleotides: TGTGCCAGCAGCTCTTCTCCTCCGGGCGGGATGCAGTATTTT. This codes for CASSSSPPGGMQYF.

The chain employs TRBV11-1 and TRBJ2-7; 11 bases fit TRBD2. V lost 2 bases to trimming and J lost 3 bases; unmatched junction nucleotides: 6. The CDR3 spans 16 residues. Germline V lookup: CDR1 SGHAT, CDR2 FQDESV (reference sequence). Here the CDR3 DNA reads TGTGCCAGCAGCTTATCTAGCGGGAGGCCATACTACGAGCAGTACTTC. Translated: CASSLSSGRPYYEQYF.

The chain couples TRBV20-1 to TRBJ2-7; D might be TRBD1 or TRBD2, each matching 5 bases. V was pared by 6 bases and J by 4 bases, with 10 bases between. Germline assignment: CDR1 DFQATT and CDR2 SNEGSKA (reference sequence). This CDR3 is 11 amino acids long. This CDR3 reads CSAAGTYEQYF. In nucleotides, the CDR3 is TGCAGTGCGGCCGGGACGTACGAGCAGTACTTC.

This chain uses TRBV6-2 or TRBV6-3 with TRBJ1-5; 11 positions match TRBD1. The CDR3 is 16 amino acids. CDR1 is MNHEY and CDR2 is SVGEGT in the germline V gene. V gave up 2 bases and J gave up 2 bases; unmatched junction bases: 2. The CDR3 DNA follows: TGTGCCAGCAGTTACGGGACAGGGGGAGGCAATCAGCCCCAGCATTTT. It specifies CASSYGTGGGNQPQHF.